Listed below are T cell receptor beta chains from one sample, sequenced in a study of T cell clones after liver transplantation. The assay was immunoSEQ multiplex PCR, and TCRdb's table has in-frame clones only and misses some. The sample yields roughly 100,000 clones, 84% seen once. The starting material was CD4+ T cells from blood, obtained around 4 years after liver transplant. These receptors all stem from a human patient who received a liver transplant. Some T cells may trace back to the graft donor. Both conserved end residues are part of each CDR3. The D gene is left open where the match is weak. For some rows the clone size is stated as once, few or many, or as a class when expanded; others skip it.

v_gene	abundance	j_gene	d_gene	CDR3aa	CDR3nt
TRBV30	-	TRBJ2-7	TRBD1	CAWSVGRTGTSYEQYF	TGTGCCTGGAGTGTAGGACGGACAGGGACCTCCTACGAGCAGTACTTC
TRBV30	few	TRBJ2-5	TRBD1	CAWSWGQGGGTQYF	TGTGCCTGGAGTTGGGGACAGGGAGGAGGGACCCAGTACTTC
TRBV9	-	TRBJ1-4	-	CASSPALERNEKLFF	TGTGCCAGCAGCCCAGCTTTGGAGCGAAATGAAAAACTGTTTTTT
TRBV7-3	-	TRBJ1-1	-	CASPFSPPLRNTEAFF	TGTGCCAGCCCGTTTTCCCCCCCGCTTCGGAACACTGAAGCTTTCTTT
TRBV12-5	-	TRBJ1-1	-	CASGLRGNTEAFF	TGTGCTAGTGGTTTGAGGGGGAACACTGAAGCTTTCTTT
TRBV6-5	-	TRBJ1-1	-	CASTDPSTRGAFF	TGTGCCAGCACCGACCCATCGACACGGGGGGCTTTCTTT
TRBV7-2	-	TRBJ1-6	-	CASSLDSITSYNSPLHF	TGTGCCAGCAGCTTAGACTCCATTACCTCCTATAATTCACCCCTCCACTTT
TRBV19	-	TRBJ1-5	TRBD1	CASSIRQGASNQPQHF	TGTGCCAGTAGTATTAGACAGGGCGCGAGCAATCAGCCCCAGCATTTT
TRBV28	-	TRBJ2-1	-	CASSLSRRVGNNEQFF	TGTGCCAGCAGTTTAAGTCGGAGGGTCGGGAACAATGAGCAGTTCTTC
TRBV6-6	-	TRBJ1-5	-	CASSYSGVRGHQPQHF	TGTGCCAGCAGTTACTCGGGAGTTCGGGGGCATCAGCCCCAGCATTTT
TRBV7-9	-	TRBJ1-2	-	CASSRLEEISGYTF	TGTGCCAGCAGTCGACTCGAGGAAATTTCGGGCTACACCTTC
TRBV30	-	TRBJ2-3	-	CAWTREANTQYF	TGTGCCTGGACACGAGAGGCAAATACGCAGTATTTT
TRBV9	-	TRBJ1-4	-	CASSVGGQDNEKLFF	TGTGCCAGCAGCGTAGGAGGACAAGATAATGAAAAACTGTTTTTT
TRBV5-1	-	TRBJ2-2	-	CASSLGSTLGGELFF	TGCGCCAGCAGCTTGGGTTCCACCCTCGGCGGGGAGCTGTTTTTT
TRBV9	-	TRBJ2-2	-	CASRKPPNTGELFF	TGTGCCAGCAGGAAGCCCCCGAACACCGGGGAGCTGTTTTTT
TRBV18	-	TRBJ2-5	-	CASSPRQIAQETQYF	TGTGCCAGCTCACCACGGCAGATAGCCCAAGAGACCCAGTACTTC
TRBV2	-	TRBJ1-4	TRBD1	CASSEVRGSEKLFF	TGTGCCAGCAGTGAGGTCAGGGGGAGTGAAAAACTGTTTTTT
TRBV30	-	TRBJ2-3	-	CACRQHRGSTDTQYF	TGTGCCTGCCGCCAACATAGGGGCTCCACAGATACGCAGTATTTT
TRBV29-1	-	TRBJ1-2	-	CSVGGTANYGYTF	TGCAGCGTTGGCGGCACCGCTAACTATGGCTACACCTTC
TRBV2	-	TRBJ2-7	TRBD2	CASRGQQLAGVREQYF	TGTGCCAGCAGGGGACAGCAACTAGCGGGAGTGCGAGAGCAGTACTTC
TRBV5-1	few	TRBJ1-4	-	CASSPTGLTNEKLFF	TGCGCCAGCAGCCCCACCGGGCTAACTAATGAAAAACTGTTTTTT
TRBV5-1	-	TRBJ1-1	-	CASRSYYMNTEAFF	TGCGCCAGCAGGTCCTACTACATGAACACTGAAGCTTTCTTT
TRBV28	-	TRBJ2-4	-	CASSQDRSLAKNIQYF	TGTGCCAGCAGCCAAGACAGGTCTCTAGCCAAAAACATTCAGTACTTC
TRBV7-7	-	TRBJ2-7	TRBD2	CASSLGAGSKYEQYF	TGTGCCAGCAGCTTAGGAGCGGGATCTAAATACGAGCAGTACTTC
TRBV5-1	-	TRBJ1-3	-	CASSTDKSSGNTIYF	TGCGCCAGCAGCACCGACAAATCCTCTGGAAACACCATATATTTT
TRBV5-1	-	TRBJ2-2	TRBD1	CASSSGTGDGGELFF	TGCGCCAGCAGCTCCGGGACAGGGGATGGCGGGGAGCTGTTTTTT
TRBV5-4	-	TRBJ2-5	TRBD1	CASSVRQGEETQYF	TGTGCCAGCAGCGTCCGACAGGGGGAAGAGACCCAGTACTTC
TRBV30	-	TRBJ2-5	TRBD1	CACDRGGETQYF	TGTGCCTGCGACAGGGGCGGCGAGACCCAGTACTTC
TRBV27	-	TRBJ1-1	-	CASTRGRGTEAFF	TGTGCCAGCACCCGGGGGAGAGGAACTGAAGCTTTCTTT
TRBV28	-	TRBJ1-3	-	CASTTNRGNTIYF	TGTGCCAGCACCACTAACCGAGGGAACACCATATATTTT
TRBV7-3	-	TRBJ1-2	TRBD1	CASSPGTGGRIRYGYTF	TGTGCCAGCAGCCCCGGGACAGGGGGCAGGATTCGCTATGGCTACACCTTC
TRBV30	-	TRBJ2-7	-	CAWSNHEQYF	TGTGCCTGGAGTAACCACGAGCAGTACTTC
TRBV7-9	-	TRBJ1-1	TRBD1	CASSHGQGLNTEAFF	TGTGCCAGCAGCCACGGACAGGGGTTAAACACTGAAGCTTTCTTT
TRBV18	-	TRBJ2-3	-	CASSPQNAQGGDTQYF	TGTGCCAGCTCACCCCAGAACGCCCAGGGGGGAGATACGCAGTATTTT
TRBV5-4	-	TRBJ2-1	-	CASSSTGRGPPGGEQFF	TGTGCCAGCAGTTCCACGGGGCGGGGGCCCCCCGGGGGAGAGCAGTTCTTC
TRBV7-9	-	TRBJ1-3	TRBD1	CASSLWGQGSGNTIYF	TGTGCCAGCAGCTTATGGGGACAGGGATCCGGAAACACCATATATTTT
TRBV6-5	few	TRBJ2-5	TRBD2	CASRRLAGQETQYF	TGTGCCAGCAGGAGACTAGCGGGGCAGGAGACCCAGTACTTC
TRBV30	-	TRBJ1-2	TRBD1	CAWQRGPTNYGYTF	TGTGCCTGGCAAAGGGGGCCAACTAACTATGGCTACACCTTC
TRBV30	-	TRBJ2-7	-	CAWNEYGGAVEQYF	TGTGCCTGGAACGAGTACGGAGGGGCAGTGGAGCAGTACTTC
TRBV5-6	once	TRBJ1-2	TRBD1	CASSLAFPGTGDLGYTF	TGTGCCAGCAGCTTGGCCTTTCCCGGGACAGGGGACCTTGGCTACACCTTC
TRBV2	-	TRBJ2-2	-	CASSESGGTGELFF	TGTGCCAGCAGTGAGTCGGGCGGGACCGGGGAGCTGTTTTTT
TRBV25-1	-	TRBJ2-1	-	CASSELVSGRSSYNEQFF	TGTGCCAGCAGTGAATTGGTAAGCGGAAGGAGCTCCTACAATGAGCAGTTCTTC
TRBV13	once	TRBJ1-1	-	CASSFNTEAFF	TGTGCCAGCAGCTTCAACACTGAAGCTTTCTTT
TRBV7-2	-	TRBJ2-7	TRBD2	CASSLGVAGSGSSYEQYF	TGTGCCAGCAGCTTAGGGGTAGCGGGATCGGGGTCTTCCTACGAGCAGTACTTC
TRBV9	-	TRBJ2-3	TRBD2	CASSDSSGRTDTQYF	TGTGCCAGCAGCGATTCGAGCGGGAGGACAGATACGCAGTATTTT
TRBV7-9	-	TRBJ1-1	-	CASSLAEAHGVAFF	TGTGCCAGCAGCTTAGCGGAGGCCCATGGGGTAGCTTTCTTT
TRBV2	-	TRBJ1-1	TRBD1	CASLRTGATEAFF	TGTGCCAGCCTCCGGACAGGGGCCACTGAAGCTTTCTTT
TRBV5-6	few	TRBJ1-2	-	CASSFLYRQDYGYTF	TGTGCCAGCAGCTTTTTGTACAGGCAGGACTATGGCTACACCTTC
TRBV5-1	-	TRBJ1-5	TRBD1	CASSLAGTGFEPQHF	TGCGCCAGCAGCTTGGCCGGGACAGGGTTCGAGCCCCAGCATTTT
TRBV7-7	-	TRBJ2-7	TRBD1	CASSPGQGAGEQYF	TGTGCCAGCAGCCCGGGACAGGGGGCTGGGGAGCAGTACTTC
TRBV7-2	once	TRBJ2-5	-	CASSPYRVETQYF	TGTGCCAGCAGCCCGTACAGGGTAGAGACCCAGTACTTC
TRBV18	-	TRBJ1-1	TRBD1	CASSPSGQGYTEAFF	TGTGCCAGCTCACCATCGGGACAGGGATACACTGAAGCTTTCTTT
TRBV11-3	medium-sized	TRBJ1-3	-	CASSSGEGNTIYF	TGTGCCAGCAGCTCGGGAGAGGGAAACACCATATATTTT